This T cell receptor beta chain appears in the sequencing data of a study of STAT5B mutations in CD4+ large granular lymphocyte leukemia. Sequenced by immunoSEQ multiplex PCR; TCRdb stores in-frame clones only, minus some. The sample holds approximately 40,000 clones, roughly 81% seen once. This TCR was recovered from a human donor in good health. Sequenced material: CD4+ T cells from blood buffy coats.

The CDR3: CASSPGMNYGYTF. The CDR3 nucleotides read TGTGCCAGCAGCCCGGGGATGAACTATGGCTACACCTTC. This rearrangement joins TRBV9 to TRBJ1-2, with D hard to call. The germline V and J ends were trimmed by 4 bases and 2 bases, with 9 bases remaining between them. CDR1 and CDR2 (germline): SGDLS, YYNGEE. This CDR3 is built from 13 residues.